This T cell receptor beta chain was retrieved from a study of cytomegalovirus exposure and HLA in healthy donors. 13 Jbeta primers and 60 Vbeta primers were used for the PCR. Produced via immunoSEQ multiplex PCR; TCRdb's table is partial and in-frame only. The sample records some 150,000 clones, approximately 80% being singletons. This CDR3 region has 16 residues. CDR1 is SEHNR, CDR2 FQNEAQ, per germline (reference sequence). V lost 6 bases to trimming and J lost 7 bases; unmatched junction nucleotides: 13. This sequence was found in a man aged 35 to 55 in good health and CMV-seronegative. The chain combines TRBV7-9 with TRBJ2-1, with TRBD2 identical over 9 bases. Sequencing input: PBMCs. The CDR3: CASRHEVRGGWNEQFF. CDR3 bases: TGTGCCAGCAGGCACGAGGTGCGGGGGGGGTGGAATGAGCAGTTCTTC. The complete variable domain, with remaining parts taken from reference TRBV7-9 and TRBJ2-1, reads DTGVSQNPRHKITKRGQNVTFRCDPISEHNRLYWYRQTLGQGPEFLTYFQNEAQLEKSRLLSDRFSAERPKGSFSTLEIQRTEQGDSAMYLCASRHEVRGGWNEQFFGPGTRLTVL.